The 23 T cell receptor beta chains given below trace back to one sample, sequenced in a study of cytomegalovirus exposure and HLA in healthy donors. PCR employed 60 Vbeta and 13 Jbeta primers. Profiling relied on immunoSEQ multiplex PCR, and the TCRdb table lists in-frame clones only, not all of them. The data hold 200,000 to 250,000 clones, with around 80% observed a single time. Sequencing was performed on PBMCs. These receptors were collected from an older woman in good health and CMV-seropositive.

The V and J genes are TRBV18 and TRBJ2-7; TRBD1 matches 10 bases. Trimming at V came to 0 bases and at J to 4 bases, leaving 3 bases not matched to a gene. Germline loops: CDR1 KGHSH, CDR2 LQKENI. This CDR3 has 15 residues. CDR3 nucleotide sequence: TGTGCCAGCTCACCACCCGGGACAGGGGAGTACGAGCAGTACTTC. Translating gives CASSPPGTGEYEQYF.

This clone was seen a single time. The V gene is TRBV10-3, the J gene TRBJ1-2; tentatively, D is TRBD1 (5 bases). This CDR3 spans 15 amino acids. From germline, CDR1 is ENHRY and CDR2 SYGVKD. The germline V and J ends were trimmed by 6 bases and 4 bases, with 18 bases remaining between them. CDR3 in amino acids: CAISDGGATPYGYTF. The CDR3 nucleotides are TGTGCCATCAGCGACGGTGGGGCGACCCCCTATGGCTACACCTTC.

The V and J genes are TRBV6-5 and TRBJ1-5; D is possibly TRBD1 (6 bases). Germline-derived CDR1 and CDR2 are MNHEY and SVGAGI. CDR3 length: 13 amino acids. Trimming cost V 6 bases and J 6 bases, with 12 bases left between them. CDR3 sequence: CASRRGIGQPQHF. The CDR3 DNA reads as TGTGCCAGCAGGAGGGGGATAGGTCAGCCCCAGCATTTT.

This clone was observed a few times. The chain carries TRBV7-2 and TRBJ1-5; 9 nucleotides agree with TRBD1. The V gene's germline CDR1 is SGHTA and CDR2 FQGNSA. This CDR3 region has 15 residues. J gave up 6 bases and V 5 bases, and 8 bases lay outside the gene matches. In nucleotides, the CDR3 is TGTGCCAGCAGCCCAAGACAGGGGGGGAGTCAGCCCCAGCATTTT. Its translation: CASSPRQGGSQPQHF.

This chain links TRBV15 with TRBJ2-5, with TRBD1 identical over 8 bases. CDR3 size: 14 residues. Germline CDR1 reads LNHNV; CDR2 reads YYDKDF (reference sequence). The ends lost 6 bases at V and 4 bases at J; junction bases unmatched: 7. In DNA, the CDR3 is TGTGCCACCAGTACTAGGACAGGGACAGAGACCCAGTACTTC. This translates into CATSTRTGTETQYF.

The rearrangement uses TRBV5-4 and TRBJ1-2, with D possibly being TRBD1 (5 bases). V lost 1 base and J 2 bases, leaving 9 bases between the germline ends. The germline CDR1 and CDR2 sequences are SGHNT and YYREEE (reference sequence). CDR3 length: 14 residues. CDR3 protein: CASSLTWGNYGYTF. The CDR3 DNA reads TGTGCCAGCAGCTTGACCTGGGGCAACTATGGCTACACCTTC. The whole variable domain, remainder taken from reference TRBV5-4 and TRBJ1-2, is ETGVTQSPTHLIKTRGQQVTLRCSSQSGHNTVSWYQQALGQGPQFIFQYYREEENGRGNFPPRFSGLQFPNYSSELNVNALELDDSALYLCASSLTWGNYGYTFGSGTRLTVV.

In the case of this clone: One junction end does not reproduce the germline sequence, and a read error may be involved. This chain connects TRBV6-5 to TRBJ1-2, with a possible D match to TRBD1 (5 bases). The germline CDR1 and CDR2 sequences are MNHEY and SVGAGI. The CDR3 consists of 16 residues. The CDR3 DNA reads TGTGCCAGCAGTTACTCTAGGGGCCAGGCGGCCTATAGCTACACCTTC. Amino acids: CASSYSRGQAAYSYTF.

The chain couples TRBV5-1 to TRBJ2-7; a weak D match, TRBD1 (6 bases). The ends were cut back, 4 bases at V and 3 bases at J, with 11 bases in the middle. The CDR3 has 13 amino acids. In germline, CDR1 is SGHRS, CDR2 YFSETQ. Written as DNA, the CDR3 is TGCGCCAGCAGCCTGACAGGAAACTACGAGCAGTACTTC. As protein: CASSLTGNYEQYF.

V and J are TRBV6-1 and TRBJ1-2; tentative D call: TRBD1 (5 bases). The CDR3 loop spans 12 amino acids. With 7 bases removed from V and 1 base from J, the gap between germline ends came to 7 bases. CDR1 MNHNS and CDR2 SASEGT come from the germline V gene. The CDR3 DNA reads TGTGCCAGCAAAGGGGTTAACTATGGCTACACCTTC. Its protein product is CASKGVNYGYTF.

The chain joins TRBV4-3 to TRBJ2-1; no reliable D call. Trimming cost V 0 bases and J 0 bases, with 9 bases left between them. The CDR3 is 16 amino acids. In germline, CDR1 is LGHNA, CDR2 YSLEER. The CDR3 here is CASSQESLVSYNEQFF. The CDR3, as DNA: TGCGCCAGCAGCCAAGAAAGCCTTGTCTCCTACAATGAGCAGTTCTTC.

J is TRBJ2-1 and V is TRBV5-1; 11 nucleotides agree with TRBD2. After removal of 4 bases from V and 5 bases from J, the junction contained 8 bases not matched to a gene. Per germline, CDR1 SGHRS and CDR2 YFSETQ. The CDR3 is made up of 16 amino acids. In DNA form, the CDR3 reads TGCGCCAGCAGCGGCGAAGTAGCGGGAGGGGACAATGAGCAGTTCTTC. Its translation is CASSGEVAGGDNEQFF.

As for this clone: A read error may produce the germline difference seen at one junction end. The chain couples TRBV7-9 to TRBJ1-4, with D possibly TRBD1 on 5 matching bases. The germline V gene has CDR1 SEHNR and CDR2 FQNEAQ (reference sequence). CDR3 length: 17 residues. CDR3 region: CSSSLGIGHMANEKLFF. As DNA, the CDR3 is TGTTCCAGCAGCTTAGGGATCGGACATATGGCTAATGAAAAACTGTTTTTT. The entire variable domain, with the rest obtained from reference TRBV7-9 and TRBJ1-4, is as follows: DTGVSQNPRHKITKRGQNVTFRCDPISEHNRLYWYRQTLGQGPEFLTYFQNEAQLEKSRLLSDRFSAERPKGSFSTLEIQRTEQGDSAMYLCSSSLGIGHMANEKLFFGSGTQLSVL.

The chain employs TRBV19 and TRBJ1-3; 8 bases align to TRBD1. In germline, CDR1 is LNHDA, CDR2 SQIVND (reference sequence). V was pared by 4 bases and J by 5 bases, with 4 bases of the junction left unmatched. The CDR3 length is 14 residues. The CDR3 is CASSTDRGRNTIYF. In nucleotides, the CDR3 is TGTGCCAGTAGTACCGACAGGGGAAGAAACACCATATATTTT.

This chain connects TRBV7-2 to TRBJ2-4; 9 nucleotides agree with TRBD1. Germline V CDR1 and CDR2: SGHTA, FQGNSA. V trimming: 5 bases; J trimming: 4 bases; junction bases outside the gene matches: 12. This CDR3 spans 17 amino acids. CDR3: CASSQILDRGPKNIQYF. CDR3 DNA sequence: TGTGCCAGCAGCCAGATCTTGGACAGGGGCCCTAAAAACATTCAGTACTTC.

This chain connects TRBV9 to TRBJ1-3, with a possible D match to TRBD1 (6 bases). Between the trimmed V and J ends, which lost 4 bases and 0 bases, there was a span of 14 bases. The CDR3 covers 16 residues. Germline CDR1 and CDR2: SGDLS and YYNGEE. The CDR3 sequence: CASSREGGISGNTIYF. DNA of the CDR3: TGTGCCAGCAGCCGGGAAGGGGGAATCTCTGGAAACACCATATATTTT.

This rearrangement joins TRBV29-1 to TRBJ1-2; maybe TRBD1 (6 bases). The CDR3 length is 14 residues. V shed 7 bases and J shed 6 bases, with 21 bases lying between them. The germline gives CDR1 SQVTM, CDR2 ANQGSEA. CDR3 sequence reads: CSALGGSRGDGYTF. The DNA of the CDR3 is TGCAGCGCCCTCGGGGGCAGTCGGGGGGATGGCTACACCTTC.

The genes are TRBV5-1 and TRBJ2-2, with D hard to call. Germline CDR1 reads SGHRS; CDR2 reads YFSETQ. Trimming took off 1 base at V and 9 bases at J, with 10 bases between the two ends. The CDR3 is 13 amino acids. CDR3 amino acids: CASSLQAQRELFF. The CDR3 DNA reads TGCGCCAGCAGCTTGCAGGCCCAGCGGGAGCTGTTTTTT.

CDR3 bases: TGTGCCAGCAGCGCGGGGACAAGAAACACTGAAGCTTTCTTT. Protein sequence: CASSAGTRNTEAFF. The chain combines TRBV9 with TRBJ1-1, with a tentative D call TRBD1 (6 bases). V lost 3 bases and J 2 bases, leaving 11 bases between the germline ends. Germline lookup yields CDR1 SGDLS and CDR2 YYNGEE. This CDR3 region has 14 residues.

The gene calls are TRBV2 and TRBJ2-3; 12 nucleotides match TRBD2. Trimming took 1 base from V and 5 from J; bases not matched to a gene: 1. Germline V gene data show CDR1 as SNHLY and CDR2 as FYNNEI. CDR3 length: 15 amino acids. In DNA, the CDR3 is TGTGCCAGCAGTGAAGAACTAGCGGGAGGAGATACGCAGTATTTT. Protein: CASSEELAGGDTQYF.

The CDR3 bases are TGTGCCAGTACCCGGGTTACTTACTCTGGAAACACCATATATTTT. Residues: CASTRVTYSGNTIYF. This chain links TRBV19 with TRBJ1-3; D is unclear. V lost 7 bases, J lost 0 bases, and 13 bases lay in between. CDR1 is LNHDA, CDR2 SQIVND, per germline (reference sequence). The CDR3 length is 15 residues.

The chain recombines TRBV9 with TRBJ2-2, with 12 bases that match TRBD1. V was clipped by 5 bases and J by 4 bases; unmatched bases: 15. CDR1 SGDLS and CDR2 YYNGEE come from the germline V gene. This CDR3 spans 19 amino acids. For the CDR3, the DNA is TGTGCCAGCAGTGGAGGAATGCCGGGACAGGGGGCGACCACCGGGGAGCTGTTTTTT. Residues: CASSGGMPGQGATTGELFF.

V is TRBV7-2 and J is TRBJ1-2; no firm D call. Germline CDR1 SGHTA, CDR2 FQGNSA. The CDR3 is made up of 13 amino acids. V lost 0 bases, J lost 6 bases, and 8 bases lay in between. The CDR3 is CASSLAVVHGYTF. As DNA, the CDR3 is TGTGCCAGCAGCTTAGCTGTAGTCCATGGCTACACCTTC.

The gene calls are TRBV29-1 and TRBJ2-1; 14 bases align to TRBD2. The CDR3 is 14 amino acids. With V trimmed by 3 bases and J by 8 bases, 3 bases remained unmatched. The germline V gene has CDR1 SQVTM and CDR2 ANQGSEA. The CDR3 region is CSVDGTSGGDEQFF. As DNA, the CDR3 is TGCAGCGTTGATGGGACTAGCGGGGGAGATGAGCAGTTCTTC.